These 29 T cell receptor beta chains originate from one sample sequenced in a study of circulating CD8 cells and anti-PD-1 response in melanoma. Sorting of live CD3+CD8+TCRalphabeta+ cells by PD-1 and/or TIGIT gave four subsets. TCR libraries were prepared from around 15 ng of total RNA with the QIAseq Immune Repertoire TCR panel. TCRdb used MiXCR to reprocess the reads, holding one entry per CDR3 protein. The data hold 350 to 600 distinct CDR3 sequences, with approximately 7.8% observed a single time. Sequenced here: CD8+ T cells from PBMCs, sampled at baseline or after one month of anti-PD-1 therapy (not recorded which). The source is a human donor with melanoma.

Judged by abundance, this clonotype is large. The J gene is TRBJ1-1, the V gene TRBV2; TRBD1 agrees at 7 bases. Germline V gene sequence: CDR1 SNHLY, CDR2 FYNNEI. This CDR3 has 16 amino acids. V lost 5 bases, J lost 3 bases, and 12 bases stayed unmatched. Written as DNA, the CDR3 is TGTGCCAGCAGTCCCCTAGGGACAGAGCTAGACACTGAAGCTTTCTTT. Translation gives CASSPLGTELDTEAFF.

By sample share, this clonotype is large. CDR3 coding DNA: TGCGCCAGCAGTCAAACCCCCCGGGCAGGGGGCTTGTACAATGAGCAGTTCTTC. Translation gives CASSQTPRAGGLYNEQFF. The J gene is TRBJ2-1, the V gene TRBV23-1, with 8 bases fitting TRBD1. TRBV23-1 carries the ORF label, with uncertain function. There are 18 residues in the CDR3. The V segment lost 2 bases and the J segment 4 bases; nucleotides outside the gene matches: 13.

With respect to this clonotype: At one end the junction does not follow the germline gene, possibly because of a read error. The chain is built from TRBV5-4 and TRBJ2-1; tentatively, D is TRBD1 or TRBD2 (5 bases each). Germline V CDR1 and CDR2: SGHNT, YYREEE (reference sequence). The CDR3 length is 15 residues. CDR3 loop: CASGFVRESDNEQFF. The CDR3 DNA follows: TGTGCCAGCGGCTTTGTCAGGGAGAGTGACAATGAGCAGTTCTTC.

This clonotype is deemed medium-sized. The chain employs TRBV20-1 and TRBJ2-1; D tentatively reads TRBD1 or TRBD2 (5 bases each). The CDR3 contains 18 residues. The germline CDR1 and CDR2 sequences are DFQATT and SNEGSKA (reference sequence). V gave up 0 bases and J gave up 3 bases, with 21 bases separating them. DNA of the CDR3: TGCAGTGCTAGAGATCAGGGCGGTCCGAAGGGAGACTACAATGAGCAGTTCTTC. Its protein product is CSARDQGGPKGDYNEQFF.

This clonotype is deemed large. This chain joins TRBV18 and TRBJ2-7; TRBD1 matches at 9 bases. The V gene end was trimmed by 2 bases and the J gene end by 6 bases; junction bases not matched to a gene: 17. This CDR3 is 18 amino acids long. Germline lookup yields CDR1 KGHSH and CDR2 LQKENI. The CDR3 reads CASSPNFSGTGNAGEQYF. The CDR3, as DNA: TGTGCCAGCTCACCAAATTTTTCCGGGACAGGGAACGCGGGCGAGCAGTACTTC.

This clonotype qualifies as medium-sized. The chain has TRBV28 and TRBJ2-1; the D call may be TRBD1 or TRBD2 (5 bases each). Germline values: CDR1 MDHEN, CDR2 SYDVKM. This CDR3 has 16 amino acids. V was cut by 4 bases and J by 4 bases, with 17 bases left in between. CDR3 sequence reads: CASSSRRDGLYNEQFF. DNA for the CDR3: TGTGCCAGCAGTTCACGCCGGGACGGATTATACAATGAGCAGTTCTTC.

Judged by abundance, this clonotype is large. This rearrangement joins TRBV27 to TRBJ2-1, with D perhaps matching TRBD1 (5 bases). V lost 9 bases to trimming and J lost 7 bases, with 13 bases between them. This CDR3 region has 12 residues. The germline gives CDR1 MNHEY, CDR2 SMNVEV (reference sequence). The chain's CDR3 is CASTTSGNEQFF. The CDR3 DNA is TGTGCCAGTACCACTTCAGGGAATGAGCAGTTCTTC.

By frequency in the sample, this clonotype is medium-sized. This chain joins TRBV20-1 and TRBJ2-7, with 9 bases that match TRBD1. The CDR3 loop spans 15 amino acids. Germline trimming cut 7 bases from V and 0 bases from J; bases unmatched to any gene: 10. Germline lookup yields CDR1 DFQATT and CDR2 SNEGSKA (reference sequence). The CDR3 here is CSGRGTGKSSYEQYF. DNA of the CDR3: TGCAGTGGTCGTGGGACAGGGAAGAGCTCCTACGAGCAGTACTTC.

By sample share, this clonotype is medium-sized. The rearrangement uses TRBV29-1 and TRBJ2-3; no firm D call. Germline V lookup: CDR1 SQVTM, CDR2 ANQGSEA. Trimming took 0 bases from V and 6 from J, leaving 13 bases between them. This CDR3 spans 14 amino acids. As DNA, the CDR3 is TGCAGCGTTGAAGAGGGCAGTGGTGTGGATACGCAGTATTTT. It encodes CSVEEGSGVDTQYF.

The chain uses TRBV20-1 and TRBJ2-7, with TRBD1 matching 8 bases. The germline gives CDR1 DFQATT, CDR2 SNEGSKA (reference sequence). The CDR3 has 15 residues. The CDR3: CSAIDRGPGSSEQYF. The CDR3 DNA reads TGCAGCGCCATAGACAGGGGCCCTGGTTCGAGCGAGCAGTACTTC.

By sample fraction, this clonotype is medium-sized (0.01 to 0.1%). The genes are TRBV7-8 and TRBJ1-2; D gene unclear. Trimming removed 1 base at V and 1 base at J, with 7 bases between. This CDR3 has 14 amino acids. Germline CDR1 and CDR2: SGHVS and FQNEAQ. The CDR3 DNA sequence: TGTGCCAGCAGCTTAGGAGGATTTAACTATGGCTACACCTTC. Translating it yields CASSLGGFNYGYTF.

In its sample, this clonotype is medium-sized. The rearrangement links TRBV23-1 to TRBJ2-7, with D perhaps TRBD2 (5 bases). TRBV23-1 is annotated as an ORF whose role is uncertain. This CDR3 is built from 14 residues. Trimming shortened V by 4 bases and J by 3 bases, and 13 bases separated the two germline ends. The chain's CDR3 is CASSPQREDYEQYF. The CDR3 DNA follows: TGCGCCAGCAGTCCTCAACGGGAAGACTACGAGCAGTACTTC.

This clonotype is labeled hyperexpanded. The chain recombines TRBV5-4 with TRBJ2-3; TRBD2 aligns across 10 bases. The germline V gene encodes CDR1 SGHNT and CDR2 YYREEE (reference sequence). The CDR3 length is 17 residues. The V segment lost 0 bases and the J segment 3 bases; nucleotides outside the gene matches: 7. The CDR3 here is CASSLGLAGVLTDTQYF. The DNA for the CDR3 is TGTGCCAGCAGCTTGGGACTAGCGGGCGTACTAACAGATACGCAGTATTTT.

This clonotype rates as large. V is TRBV19 and J is TRBJ2-4, with 7 bases fitting TRBD1. CDR1 and CDR2 from the germline V gene are LNHDA and SQIVND (reference sequence). This CDR3 spans 13 amino acids. With 7 bases clipped from V and 6 bases from J, the junction kept 6 bases outside the gene matches. The chain's CDR3 is CASIGDSRNIQYF. DNA of the CDR3: TGTGCCAGTATAGGGGACAGCCGAAACATTCAGTACTTC.

Judged by abundance, this clonotype is large. V usage is TRBV27 and J usage is TRBJ2-3; D call uncertain. Trimming took 4 bases from V and 0 from J, leaving 8 bases between them. The germline gives CDR1 MNHEY, CDR2 SMNVEV (reference sequence). The CDR3 loop spans 14 amino acids. CDR3 nucleotide sequence: TGTGCCAGCAGTTCGCGGCTCAGCACAGATACGCAGTATTTT. Amino acids: CASSSRLSTDTQYF.

By share, this clonotype counts as medium-sized. This may come from a read error, since a much larger clone is one base off. This chain connects TRBV2 to TRBJ2-7, with 11 bases that match TRBD1. CDR3 length equals 15 residues. Trimming cost V 7 bases and J 5 bases; bases outside gene matches: 10. The germline gives CDR1 SNHLY, CDR2 FYNNEI. CDR3 loop: CASNGWRTGGDEQYF. CDR3 coding DNA: TGTGCCAGCAATGGTTGGAGGACAGGGGGCGACGAGCAGTACTTC.

Judged by abundance, this clonotype is medium-sized. The rearrangement joins TRBV25-1 to TRBJ2-1; 10 nucleotides align to TRBD1. The germline V gene encodes CDR1 MGHDK and CDR2 SYGVNS. The CDR3 has 15 amino acids. V gave up 5 bases and J gave up 3 bases; unmatched junction bases: 4. The CDR3 coding sequence is TGTGCCAGCAGTTCCGGGACAGGGGTCTACAATGAGCAGTTCTTC. It encodes CASSSGTGVYNEQFF.

This clonotype is judged medium-sized. The rearrangement links TRBV20-1 to TRBJ2-7; TRBD1 matches at 9 bases. This CDR3 comprises 14 residues. V shed 3 bases, J shed 9 bases, and the junction held 12 bases outside the gene matches. CDR1 DFQATT and CDR2 SNEGSKA come from the germline V gene (reference sequence). The CDR3 region is CSASTGTGNQVQYF. The CDR3 nucleotides read TGCAGTGCTAGTACCGGGACAGGGAATCAGGTGCAGTACTTC.

This clonotype is labeled large. The chain couples TRBV7-9 to TRBJ2-5; 8 positions agree with TRBD1. Germline trimming cut 5 bases from V and 5 bases from J; bases unmatched to any gene: 7. From germline, CDR1 is SEHNR and CDR2 FQNEAQ (reference sequence). The CDR3 loop spans 14 amino acids. The CDR3 loop is CASSPDRVIETQYF. The CDR3 DNA reads TGTGCCAGCAGCCCGGACAGGGTTATTGAGACCCAGTACTTC.

By proportion, this clonotype is medium-sized. V gene TRBV29-1 combines with J gene TRBJ1-1, with a possible D match to TRBD1 (6 bases). The CDR3 loop spans 13 amino acids. V lost 5 bases and J lost 7, with 17 bases in between. The germline gives CDR1 SQVTM, CDR2 ANQGSEA. The CDR3 coding sequence is TGCAGCGTTTTTCGGGGGGCGCAGGGTGAAGCTTTCTTT. As protein: CSVFRGAQGEAFF.

By frequency in the sample, this clonotype is large. The chain uses TRBV9 and TRBJ2-7, with 13 bases matching TRBD2. V lost 3 bases, J lost 7 bases, and 4 bases stayed unmatched. The CDR3 is made up of 14 amino acids. CDR1 SGDLS and CDR2 YYNGEE come from the germline V gene. CDR3 DNA sequence: TGTGCCAGCAGCGACGGGGGACTAGCGGGGGAGCAGTACTTC. Its translation: CASSDGGLAGEQYF.

Relative to its sample, this clonotype is medium-sized. The chain combines TRBV27 with TRBJ2-2, with unresolved D. The V gene's germline CDR1 is MNHEY and CDR2 SMNVEV (reference sequence). The CDR3 is 13 residues long. Trimming pared 2 bases from V and 0 bases from J, leaving 1 base between. The CDR3 DNA reads as TGTGCCAGCAGTTTAGCGAACACCGGGGAGCTGTTTTTT. The encoded protein is CASSLANTGELFF.

This clonotype is labeled as large. The gene calls are TRBV9 and TRBJ2-1; D possibly corresponds to TRBD2 (6 bases). The length of the CDR3 is 12 residues. Trimming left V 3 bases short and J 11 bases short, with 12 bases between. In germline, CDR1 is SGDLS, CDR2 YYNGEE. The CDR3 DNA sequence: TGTGCCAGCAGCGACCGGGGGAGTCAGCAGTTCTTC. Residues: CASSDRGSQQFF.

This clonotype is labeled medium-sized (0.01 to 0.1%). The chain couples TRBV28 to TRBJ2-1; D ambiguous. Trimming left V 5 bases short and J 0 bases short, with 20 bases between. The CDR3 totals 18 residues. Germline assignment: CDR1 MDHEN and CDR2 SYDVKM. This CDR3 reads CASSPLASTQSSYNEQFF. Here the CDR3 DNA reads TGTGCCAGCAGTCCCCTGGCTTCGACACAAAGCTCCTACAATGAGCAGTTCTTC. Full variable domain (outside the CDR3, taken from reference TRBV28 and TRBJ2-1): DVKVTQSSRYLVKRTGEKVFLECVQDMDHENMFWYRQDPGLGLRLIYFSYDVKMKEKGDIPEGYSVSREKKERFSLILESASTNQTSMYLCASSPLASTQSSYNEQFFGPGTRLTVL.

This clonotype is deemed medium-sized. This chain joins TRBV19 and TRBJ2-1; 10 bases line up with TRBD1. V lost 2 bases to trimming and J lost 3 bases; unmatched junction nucleotides: 1. The V gene's germline CDR1 is LNHDA and CDR2 SQIVND (reference sequence). The CDR3 has 15 residues. The chain's CDR3 is CASSIRDRGYNEQFF. DNA of the CDR3: TGTGCCAGTAGTATAAGGGACAGGGGCTACAATGAGCAGTTCTTC.

About this clonotype itself: A far larger clone differs by one base, so this is likely a read error. The chain has TRBV18 and TRBJ2-1; 7 positions agree with TRBD1. This CDR3 has 15 amino acids. Germline V gene data show CDR1 as KGHSH and CDR2 as LQKENI. V shed 8 bases and J 10 bases; nucleotides not matched to a gene: 17. CDR3 sequence: CASSAPPTGFNEQFF. CDR3 coding DNA: TGTGCCAGCAGTGCCCCACCGACAGGGTTCAACGAGCAGTTCTTC.

This clonotype was detected only a few times. A much more abundant neighbour one base away suggests this may be a read error. J is TRBJ1-1 and V is TRBV19, with unresolved D. The CDR3 is made up of 13 amino acids. Germline CDR1 and CDR2: LNHDA and SQIVND (reference sequence). The CDR3 nucleotides are TGTACCAGTAGTATCTCTGGCGGGACTGAAGCTTTCTTT. Protein product: CTSSISGGTEAFF.

This clonotype is categorized as large (0.1 to 1%). This sequence joins TRBV4-2 and TRBJ2-7, with TRBD1 as a possible D gene (5 bases). The CDR3 sequence is 15 residues long. The germline CDR1 and CDR2 sequences are LGHNA and YNFKEQ. The V end lost 1 base, the J end lost 5 bases, and 15 bases lay between the germline ends. CDR3 nucleotide sequence: TGTGCCAGCAGCCAAGTAATGGGGCCTTTGGACGAGCAGTACTTC. Translated, it gives CASSQVMGPLDEQYF.

This clonotype is judged large. V and J are TRBV2 and TRBJ2-7; 8 bases are shared with TRBD2. The V segment lost 4 bases and the J segment 3 bases; nucleotides outside the gene matches: 11. The CDR3 runs 16 residues. CDR1 is SNHLY, CDR2 FYNNEI, per germline. The CDR3 spells CASSGGLASGGYEQYF. CDR3 sequence (DNA): TGTGCCAGCAGTGGAGGATTGGCCAGCGGGGGCTACGAGCAGTACTTC.